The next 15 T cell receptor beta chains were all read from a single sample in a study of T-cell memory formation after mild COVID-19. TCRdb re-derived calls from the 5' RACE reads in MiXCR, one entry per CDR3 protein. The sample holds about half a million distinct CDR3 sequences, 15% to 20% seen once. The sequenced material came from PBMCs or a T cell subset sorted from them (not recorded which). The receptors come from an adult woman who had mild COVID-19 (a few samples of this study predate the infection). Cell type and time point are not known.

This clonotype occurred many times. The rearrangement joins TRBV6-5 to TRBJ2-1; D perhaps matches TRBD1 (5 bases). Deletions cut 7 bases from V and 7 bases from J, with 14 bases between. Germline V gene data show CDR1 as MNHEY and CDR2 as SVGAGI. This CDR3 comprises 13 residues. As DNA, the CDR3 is TGTGCCAGCACCATAAGGGGTGGGAATGAGCAGTTCTTC. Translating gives CASTIRGGNEQFF.

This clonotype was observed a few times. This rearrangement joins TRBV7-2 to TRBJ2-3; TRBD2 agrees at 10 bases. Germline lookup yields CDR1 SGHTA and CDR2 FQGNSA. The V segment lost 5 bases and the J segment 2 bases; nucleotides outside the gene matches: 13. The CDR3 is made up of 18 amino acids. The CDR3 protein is CASSPTRLAGGDTDTQYF. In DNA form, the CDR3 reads TGTGCCAGCAGCCCCACTCGACTAGCGGGTGGGGACACAGATACGCAGTATTTT.

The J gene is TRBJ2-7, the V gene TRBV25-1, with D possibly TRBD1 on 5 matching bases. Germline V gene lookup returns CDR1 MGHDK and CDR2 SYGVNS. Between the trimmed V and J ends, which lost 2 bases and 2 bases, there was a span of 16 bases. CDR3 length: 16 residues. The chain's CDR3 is CASSEAPGREAYEQYF. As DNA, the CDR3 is TGTGCCAGCAGTGAAGCCCCCGGCAGGGAAGCCTACGAGCAGTACTTC.

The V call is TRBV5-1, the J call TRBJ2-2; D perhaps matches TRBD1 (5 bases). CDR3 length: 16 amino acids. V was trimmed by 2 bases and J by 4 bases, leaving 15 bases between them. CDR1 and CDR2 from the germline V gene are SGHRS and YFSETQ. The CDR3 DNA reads TGCGCCAGCAGCTTTAAGGGTGGGGCGAGCACCGGGGAGCTGTTTTTT. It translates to CASSFKGGASTGELFF.

CDR3 bases: TGTGCCAGCAGTCATGACAGGGGTAAGGGCAATGAGCAGTTCTTC. Protein: CASSHDRGKGNEQFF. This chain links TRBV11-2 with TRBJ2-1, with 8 bases identical to TRBD1. Trimming at V came to 6 bases and at J to 6 bases, leaving 10 bases not matched to a gene. Looked up from germline, CDR1 is SGHAT and CDR2 is FQNNGV. The CDR3 spans 15 residues.

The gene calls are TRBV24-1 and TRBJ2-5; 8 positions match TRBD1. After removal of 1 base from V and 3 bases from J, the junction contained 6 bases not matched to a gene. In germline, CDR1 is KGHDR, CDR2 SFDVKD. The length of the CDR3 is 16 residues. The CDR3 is CATSDFYRGMEETQYF. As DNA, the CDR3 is TGTGCCACCAGTGATTTCTACAGGGGGATGGAAGAGACCCAGTACTTC.

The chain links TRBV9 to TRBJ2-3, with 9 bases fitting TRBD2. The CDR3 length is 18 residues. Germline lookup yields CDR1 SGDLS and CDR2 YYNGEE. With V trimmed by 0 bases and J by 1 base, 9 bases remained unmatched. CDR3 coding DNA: TGTGCCAGCAGCGTAGAAGGCGGGAGGGCCTTCCGCACAGATACGCAGTATTTT. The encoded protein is CASSVEGGRAFRTDTQYF.

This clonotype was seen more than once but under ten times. In DNA, the CDR3 is TGTGCCAGCAGCTTACTGAGGGACGGAGTAGCGGGAGACCTCCAAGAGACCCAGTACTTC. This encodes CASSLLRDGVAGDLQETQYF. The chain has TRBV7-9 and TRBJ2-5; 9 nucleotides line up with TRBD2. Trimming at V came to 2 bases and at J to 1 base, leaving 17 bases not matched to a gene. Germline assignment: CDR1 SEHNR and CDR2 FQNEAQ (reference sequence). The CDR3 totals 20 residues.

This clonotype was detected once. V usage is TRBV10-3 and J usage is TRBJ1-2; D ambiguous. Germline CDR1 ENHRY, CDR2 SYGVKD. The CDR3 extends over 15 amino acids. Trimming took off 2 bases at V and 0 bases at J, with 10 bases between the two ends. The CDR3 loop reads CAISETVGPNYGYTF. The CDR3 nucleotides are TGTGCCATCAGTGAGACGGTTGGCCCTAACTATGGCTACACCTTC.

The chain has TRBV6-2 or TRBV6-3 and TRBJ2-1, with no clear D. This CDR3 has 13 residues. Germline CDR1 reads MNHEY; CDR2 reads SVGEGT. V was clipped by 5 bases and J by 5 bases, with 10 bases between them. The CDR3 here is CASSTGPHNEQFF. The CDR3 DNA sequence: TGTGCCAGCAGTACTGGGCCCCACAATGAGCAGTTCTTC.

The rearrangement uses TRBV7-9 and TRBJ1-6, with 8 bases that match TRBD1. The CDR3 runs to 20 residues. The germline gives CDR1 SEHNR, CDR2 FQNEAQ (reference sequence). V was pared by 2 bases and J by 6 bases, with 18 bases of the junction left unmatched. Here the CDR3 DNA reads TGTGCCAGCAGCTTATTTGCGGCAGGGGGCGTATTGAGGACTAATTCACCCCTCCACTTT. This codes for CASSLFAAGGVLRTNSPLHF.

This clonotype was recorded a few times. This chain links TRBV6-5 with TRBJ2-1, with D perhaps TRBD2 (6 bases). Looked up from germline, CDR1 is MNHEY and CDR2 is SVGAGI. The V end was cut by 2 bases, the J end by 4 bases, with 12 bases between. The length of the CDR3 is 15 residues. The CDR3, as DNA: TGTGCCAGCAGTTACCAAAGCGGGCGTTACAATGAGCAGTTCTTC. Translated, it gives CASSYQSGRYNEQFF.

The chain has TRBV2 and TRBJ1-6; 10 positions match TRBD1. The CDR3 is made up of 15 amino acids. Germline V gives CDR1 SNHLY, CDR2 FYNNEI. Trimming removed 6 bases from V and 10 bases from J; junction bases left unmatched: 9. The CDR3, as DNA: TGTGCCAGCAGCCGACGACAGGGGGCCGTATCACCCCTCCACTTT. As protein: CASSRRQGAVSPLHF.

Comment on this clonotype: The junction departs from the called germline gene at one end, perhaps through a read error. CDR3 DNA: TGTGCCAGCAGCTCCTTGGACAGGGAGTACACCGGGGAGCTGTTT. Protein: CASSSLDREYTGELF. J is TRBJ2-2 and V is TRBV7-8, with 8 bases fitting TRBD1. The germline CDR1 and CDR2 sequences are SGHVS and FQNEAQ. The CDR3 has 15 residues.

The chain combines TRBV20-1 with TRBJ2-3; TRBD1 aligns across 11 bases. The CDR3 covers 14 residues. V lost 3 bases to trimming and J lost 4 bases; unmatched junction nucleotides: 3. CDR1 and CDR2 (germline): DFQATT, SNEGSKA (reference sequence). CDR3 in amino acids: CSARGTGGPDTQYF. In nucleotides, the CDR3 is TGCAGTGCTAGGGGGACAGGGGGTCCAGATACGCAGTATTTT.